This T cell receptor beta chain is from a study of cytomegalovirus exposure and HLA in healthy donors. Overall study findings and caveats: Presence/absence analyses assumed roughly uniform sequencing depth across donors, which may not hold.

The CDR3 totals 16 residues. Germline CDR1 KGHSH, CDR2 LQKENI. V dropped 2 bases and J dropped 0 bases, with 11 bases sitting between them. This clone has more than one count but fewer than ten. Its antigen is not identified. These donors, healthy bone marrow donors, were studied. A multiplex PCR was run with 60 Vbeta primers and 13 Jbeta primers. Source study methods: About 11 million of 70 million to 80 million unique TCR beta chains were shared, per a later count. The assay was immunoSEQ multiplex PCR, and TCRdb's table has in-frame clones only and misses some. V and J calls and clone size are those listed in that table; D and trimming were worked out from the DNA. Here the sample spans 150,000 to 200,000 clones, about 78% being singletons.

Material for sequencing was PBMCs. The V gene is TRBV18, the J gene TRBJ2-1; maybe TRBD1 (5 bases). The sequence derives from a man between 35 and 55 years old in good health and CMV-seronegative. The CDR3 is CASSPSTDSSYNEQFF. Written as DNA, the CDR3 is TGTGCCAGCTCACCAAGCACAGACAGCTCCTACAATGAGCAGTTCTTC.